This T cell receptor (beta chain) was captured in a study of PD-1 blockade in classical Hodgkin lymphoma. Sample time point: newly diagnosed, previously untreated cHL patient sample. Findings and caveats of the study: Why repertoires differed is undefined; disease activity or prior therapy possibly contributed. As was reported, newly diagnosed patients showed lower baseline TCR diversity than healthy donors did.

Produced via immunoSEQ multiplex PCR; TCRdb's table is partial and in-frame only. The data contain 25,000 to 30,000 clones, roughly 90% of them singletons. Comment on this clone: Its antigen remains unknown.

CDR3 length equals 15 residues. Trimming cost V 3 bases and J 4 bases, with 15 bases left between them. Germline CDR1 is KGHSH and CDR2 is LQKENI. This receptor was identified in a human donor with classical Hodgkin lymphoma. What was sequenced was peripheral blood mononuclear cells (PBMCs). The chain uses TRBV18 and TRBJ2-5; D gene uncertain. The CDR3 loop reads CASSPSGLPIETQYF. DNA for the CDR3: TGTGCCAGCTCACCTTCCGGGCTACCAATAGAGACCCAGTACTTC.